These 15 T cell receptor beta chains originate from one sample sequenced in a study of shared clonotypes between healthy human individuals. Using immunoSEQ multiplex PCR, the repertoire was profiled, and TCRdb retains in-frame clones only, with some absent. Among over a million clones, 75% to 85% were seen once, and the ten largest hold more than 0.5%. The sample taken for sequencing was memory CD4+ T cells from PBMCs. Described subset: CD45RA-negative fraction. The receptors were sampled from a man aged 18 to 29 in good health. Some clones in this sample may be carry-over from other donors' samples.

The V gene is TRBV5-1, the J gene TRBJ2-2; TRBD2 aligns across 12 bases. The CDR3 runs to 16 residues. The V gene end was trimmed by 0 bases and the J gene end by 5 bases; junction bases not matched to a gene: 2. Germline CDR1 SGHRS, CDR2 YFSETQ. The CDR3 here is CASSLVGTSGTGELFF. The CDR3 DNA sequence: TGCGCCAGCAGCTTGGTAGGGACTAGCGGGACCGGGGAGCTGTTTTTT.

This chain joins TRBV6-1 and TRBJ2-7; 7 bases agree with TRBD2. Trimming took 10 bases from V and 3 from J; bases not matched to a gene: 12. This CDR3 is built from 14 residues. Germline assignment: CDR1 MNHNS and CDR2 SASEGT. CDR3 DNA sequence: TGTGCCACCAGGAAGGAGGCGGGAGTCTACGAGCAGTACTTC. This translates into CATRKEAGVYEQYF.

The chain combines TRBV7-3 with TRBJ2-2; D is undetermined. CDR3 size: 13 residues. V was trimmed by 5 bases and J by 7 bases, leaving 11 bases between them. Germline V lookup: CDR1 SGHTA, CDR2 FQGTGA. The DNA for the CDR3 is TGTGCCAGCAGCATTCGGCCTGACGGGGAGCTGTTTTTT. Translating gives CASSIRPDGELFF.

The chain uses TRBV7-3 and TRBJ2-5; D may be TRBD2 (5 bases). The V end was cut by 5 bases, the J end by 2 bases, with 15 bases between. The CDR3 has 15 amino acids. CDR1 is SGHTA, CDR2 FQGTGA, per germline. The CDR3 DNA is TGTGCCAGCAGCCCAATTCACGGGGATCAAGAGACCCAGTACTTC. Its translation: CASSPIHGDQETQYF.

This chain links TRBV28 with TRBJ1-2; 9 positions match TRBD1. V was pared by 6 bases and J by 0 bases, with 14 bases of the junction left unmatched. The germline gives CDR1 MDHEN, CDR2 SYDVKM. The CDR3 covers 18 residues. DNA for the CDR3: TGTGCCAGCAGCCCGCTGGGGACAGGGTTCGGTGCTAACTATGGCTACACCTTC. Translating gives CASSPLGTGFGANYGYTF.

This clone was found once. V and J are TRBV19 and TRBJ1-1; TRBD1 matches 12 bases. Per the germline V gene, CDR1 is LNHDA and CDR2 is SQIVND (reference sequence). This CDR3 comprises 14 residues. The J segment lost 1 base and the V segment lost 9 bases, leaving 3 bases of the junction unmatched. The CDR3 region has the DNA TGTGCCAGCGGGACAGGGGGCTCGAACACTGAAGCTTTCTTT. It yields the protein CASGTGGSNTEAFF.

CDR3 region: CASIRQGSGELFF. The CDR3 bases are TGTGCCAGCATTCGACAGGGCTCCGGGGAGCTGTTTTTT. The rearrangement uses TRBV28 and TRBJ2-2, with 7 bases identical to TRBD1. Trimming cost V 7 bases and J 6 bases; bases outside gene matches: 5. The CDR3 is 13 amino acids. Per the germline V gene, CDR1 is MDHEN and CDR2 is SYDVKM. Filled out from reference TRBV28 and TRBJ2-2, the complete variable domain reads DVKVTQSSRYLVKRTGEKVFLECVQDMDHENMFWYRQDPGLGLRLIYFSYDVKMKEKGDIPEGYSVSREKKERFSLILESASTNQTSMYLCASIRQGSGELFFGEGSRLTVL.

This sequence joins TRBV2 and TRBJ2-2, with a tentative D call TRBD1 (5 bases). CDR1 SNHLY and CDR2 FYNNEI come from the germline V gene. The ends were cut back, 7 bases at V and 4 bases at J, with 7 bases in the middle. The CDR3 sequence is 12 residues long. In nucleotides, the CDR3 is TGTGCCAGCACTACAGGCACCGGGGAGCTGTTTTTT. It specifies CASTTGTGELFF.

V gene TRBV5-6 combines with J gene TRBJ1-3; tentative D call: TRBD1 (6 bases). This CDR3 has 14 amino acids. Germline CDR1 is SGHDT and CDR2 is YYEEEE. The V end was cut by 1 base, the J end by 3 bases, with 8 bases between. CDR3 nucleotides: TGTGCCAGCAGCTTGTACAGGGTTGGAAACACCATATATTTT. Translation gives CASSLYRVGNTIYF.

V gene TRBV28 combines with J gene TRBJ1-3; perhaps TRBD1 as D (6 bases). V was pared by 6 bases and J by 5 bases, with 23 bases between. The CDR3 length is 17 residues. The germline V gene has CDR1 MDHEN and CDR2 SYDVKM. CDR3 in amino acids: CASSLPRTGTLRNTIYF. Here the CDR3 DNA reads TGTGCCAGCAGCCTACCACGCACAGGGACCCTTAGAAACACCATATATTTT.

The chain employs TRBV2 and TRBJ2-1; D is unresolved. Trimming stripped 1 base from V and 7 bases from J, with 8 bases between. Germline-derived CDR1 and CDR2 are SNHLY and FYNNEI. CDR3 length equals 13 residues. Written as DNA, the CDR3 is TGTGCCAGCAGTGAAGAACTACAGAATGAGCAGTTCTTC. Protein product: CASSEELQNEQFF.

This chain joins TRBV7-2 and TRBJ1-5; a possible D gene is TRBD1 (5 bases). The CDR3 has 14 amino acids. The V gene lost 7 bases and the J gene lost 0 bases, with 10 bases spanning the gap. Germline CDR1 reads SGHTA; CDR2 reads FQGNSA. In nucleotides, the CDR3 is TGTGCCAGCAACCAGCAGGGTAGCAATCAGCCCCAGCATTTT. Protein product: CASNQQGSNQPQHF.

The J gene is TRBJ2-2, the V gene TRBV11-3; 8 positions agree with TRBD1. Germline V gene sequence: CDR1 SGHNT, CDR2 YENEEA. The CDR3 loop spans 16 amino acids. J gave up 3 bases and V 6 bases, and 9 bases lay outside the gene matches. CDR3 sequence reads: CASSWEVTGDTGELFF. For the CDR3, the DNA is TGTGCCAGCAGTTGGGAAGTGACAGGGGACACCGGGGAGCTGTTTTTT.

The DNA of the CDR3 is TGCGCCAGCAGTCAATCGGGACCGGGACAGGCGGACTACGAGCAGTACTTC. Translated: CASSQSGPGQADYEQYF. The chain joins TRBV23-1 to TRBJ2-7; TRBD1 matches at 8 bases. TRBV23-1 has ORF status, its function being uncertain. This CDR3 has 17 residues. Trimming cost V 0 bases and J 3 bases; bases outside gene matches: 10.

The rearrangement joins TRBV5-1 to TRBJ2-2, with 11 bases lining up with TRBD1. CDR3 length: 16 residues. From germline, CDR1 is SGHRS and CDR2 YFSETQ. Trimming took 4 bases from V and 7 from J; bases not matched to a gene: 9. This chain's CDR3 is CASSPGQGASYGELFF. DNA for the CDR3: TGCGCCAGCAGCCCTGGACAGGGGGCAAGTTACGGGGAGCTGTTTTTT.